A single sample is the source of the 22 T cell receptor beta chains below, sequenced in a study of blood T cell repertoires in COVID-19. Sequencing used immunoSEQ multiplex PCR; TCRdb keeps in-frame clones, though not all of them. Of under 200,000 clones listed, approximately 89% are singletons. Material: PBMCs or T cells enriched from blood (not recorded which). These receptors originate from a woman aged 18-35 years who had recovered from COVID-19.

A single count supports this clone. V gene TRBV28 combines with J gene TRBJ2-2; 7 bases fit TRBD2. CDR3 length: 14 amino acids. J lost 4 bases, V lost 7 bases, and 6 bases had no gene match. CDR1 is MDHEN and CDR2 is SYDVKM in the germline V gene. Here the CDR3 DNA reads TGTGCCAGCATGAGCGGGGTGGTCACCGGGGAGCTGTTTTTT. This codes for CASMSGVVTGELFF.

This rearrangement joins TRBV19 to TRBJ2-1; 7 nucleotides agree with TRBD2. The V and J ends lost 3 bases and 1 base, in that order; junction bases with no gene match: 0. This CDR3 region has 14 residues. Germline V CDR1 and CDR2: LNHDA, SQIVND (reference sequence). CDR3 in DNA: TGTGCCAGTAGTATCGGGGGGTCCTACAATGAGCAGTTCTTC. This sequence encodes CASSIGGSYNEQFF. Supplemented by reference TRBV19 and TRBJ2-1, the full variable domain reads DGGITQSPKYLFRKEGQNVTLSCEQNLNHDAMYWYRQDPGQGLRLIYYSQIVNDFQKGDIAEGYSVSREKKESFPLTVTSAQKNPTAFYLCASSIGGSYNEQFFGPGTRLTVL.

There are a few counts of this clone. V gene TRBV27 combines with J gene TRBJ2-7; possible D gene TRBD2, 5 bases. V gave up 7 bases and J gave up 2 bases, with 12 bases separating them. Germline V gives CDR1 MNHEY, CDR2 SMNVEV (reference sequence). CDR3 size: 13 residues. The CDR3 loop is CASTRPGAYEQYF. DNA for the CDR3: TGTGCCAGCACCAGACCCGGGGCCTACGAGCAGTACTTC.

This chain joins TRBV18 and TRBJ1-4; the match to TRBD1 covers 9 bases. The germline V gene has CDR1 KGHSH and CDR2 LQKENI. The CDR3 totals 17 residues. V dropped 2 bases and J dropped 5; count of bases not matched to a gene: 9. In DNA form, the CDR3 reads TGTGCCAGCTCACCAAAACTTGGAGGACAGGGGAATGAAAAACTGTTTTTT. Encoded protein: CASSPKLGGQGNEKLFF.

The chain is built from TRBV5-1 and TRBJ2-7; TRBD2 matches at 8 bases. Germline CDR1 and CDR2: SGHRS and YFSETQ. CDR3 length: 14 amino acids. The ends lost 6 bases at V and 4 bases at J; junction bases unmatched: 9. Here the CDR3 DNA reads TGCGCCAGCATCAAAGCGGGAGTCGGATACGAGCAGTACTTC. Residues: CASIKAGVGYEQYF.

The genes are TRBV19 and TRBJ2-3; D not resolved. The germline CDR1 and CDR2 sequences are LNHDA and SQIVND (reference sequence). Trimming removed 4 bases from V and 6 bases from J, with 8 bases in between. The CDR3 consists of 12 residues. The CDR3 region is CASSTHQDTQYF. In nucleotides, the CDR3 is TGTGCCAGTAGTACCCACCAGGATACGCAGTATTTT.

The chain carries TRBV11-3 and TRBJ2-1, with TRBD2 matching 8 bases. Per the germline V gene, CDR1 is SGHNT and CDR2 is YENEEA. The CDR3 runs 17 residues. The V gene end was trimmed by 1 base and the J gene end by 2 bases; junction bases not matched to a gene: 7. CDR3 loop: CASSLGVAGSTYNEQFF. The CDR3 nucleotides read TGTGCCAGCAGCTTAGGGGTAGCGGGATCTACCTACAATGAGCAGTTCTTC.

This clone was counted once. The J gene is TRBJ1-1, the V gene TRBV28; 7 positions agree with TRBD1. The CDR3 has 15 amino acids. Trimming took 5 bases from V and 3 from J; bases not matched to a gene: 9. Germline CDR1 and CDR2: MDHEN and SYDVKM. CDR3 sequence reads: CASSPHSGQDTEAFF. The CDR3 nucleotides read TGTGCCAGCAGTCCACATTCCGGACAGGACACTGAAGCTTTCTTT.

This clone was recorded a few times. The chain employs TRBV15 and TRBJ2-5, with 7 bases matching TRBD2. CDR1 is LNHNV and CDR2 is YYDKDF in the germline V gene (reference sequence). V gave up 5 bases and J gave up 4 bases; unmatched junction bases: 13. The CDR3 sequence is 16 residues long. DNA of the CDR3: TGTGCCACCAGCGTCGGGAGGAAGGTATCGGGAGAGACCCAGTACTTC. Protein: CATSVGRKVSGETQYF.

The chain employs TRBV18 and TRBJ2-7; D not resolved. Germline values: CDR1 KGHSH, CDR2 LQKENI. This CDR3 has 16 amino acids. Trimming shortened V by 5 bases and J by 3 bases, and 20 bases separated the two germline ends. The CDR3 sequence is CASSSAARRGGYEQYF. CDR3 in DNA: TGTGCCAGCTCATCCGCAGCACGTCGAGGTGGCTACGAGCAGTACTTC.

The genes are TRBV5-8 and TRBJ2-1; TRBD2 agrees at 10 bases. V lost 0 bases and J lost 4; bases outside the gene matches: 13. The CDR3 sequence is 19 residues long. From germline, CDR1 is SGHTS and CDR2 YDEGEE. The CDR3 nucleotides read TGTGCCAGCAGCTTGGTTCTTCTAGCGGGAGAAATCCTTTACAATGAGCAGTTCTTC. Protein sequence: CASSLVLLAGEILYNEQFF.

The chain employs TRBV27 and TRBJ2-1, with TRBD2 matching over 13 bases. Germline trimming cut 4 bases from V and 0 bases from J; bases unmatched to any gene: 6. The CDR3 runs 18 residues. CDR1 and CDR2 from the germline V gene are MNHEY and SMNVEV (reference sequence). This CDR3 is CASSSGTSGTSSYNEQFF. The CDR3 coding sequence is TGTGCCAGCAGTTCGGGGACTAGCGGGACGAGCTCCTACAATGAGCAGTTCTTC.

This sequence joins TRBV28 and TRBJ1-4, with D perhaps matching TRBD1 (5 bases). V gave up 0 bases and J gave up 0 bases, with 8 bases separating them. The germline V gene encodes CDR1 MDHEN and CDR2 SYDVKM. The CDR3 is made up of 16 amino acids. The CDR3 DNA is TGTGCCAGCAGTTTATGGGGGACTGCAACTAATGAAAAACTGTTTTTT. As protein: CASSLWGTATNEKLFF.

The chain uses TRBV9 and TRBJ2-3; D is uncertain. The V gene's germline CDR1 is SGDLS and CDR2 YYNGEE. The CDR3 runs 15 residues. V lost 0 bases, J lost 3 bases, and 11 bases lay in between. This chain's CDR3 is CASSVAPSLTDTQYF. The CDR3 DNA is TGTGCCAGCAGCGTAGCTCCTTCTTTGACAGATACGCAGTATTTT.

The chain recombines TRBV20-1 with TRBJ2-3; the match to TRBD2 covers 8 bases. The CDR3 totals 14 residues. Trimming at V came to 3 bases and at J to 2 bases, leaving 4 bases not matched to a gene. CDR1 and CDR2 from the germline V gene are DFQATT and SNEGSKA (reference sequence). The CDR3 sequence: CSASSREVTDTQYF. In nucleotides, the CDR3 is TGCAGTGCTAGTTCGCGGGAGGTCACAGATACGCAGTATTTT.

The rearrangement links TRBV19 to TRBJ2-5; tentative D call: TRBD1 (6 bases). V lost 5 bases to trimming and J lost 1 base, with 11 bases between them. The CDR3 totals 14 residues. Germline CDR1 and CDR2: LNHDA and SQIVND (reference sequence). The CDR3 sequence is CASSLGAFQETQYF. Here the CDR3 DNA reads TGTGCCAGTAGTTTGGGGGCTTTCCAAGAGACCCAGTACTTC.

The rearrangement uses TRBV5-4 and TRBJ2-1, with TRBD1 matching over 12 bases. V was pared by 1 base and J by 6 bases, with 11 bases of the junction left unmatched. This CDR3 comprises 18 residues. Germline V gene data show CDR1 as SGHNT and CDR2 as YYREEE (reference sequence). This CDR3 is CASSLPPGTGGAINEQFF. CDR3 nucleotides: TGTGCCAGCAGCTTGCCCCCTGGGACAGGGGGCGCGATCAATGAGCAGTTCTTC.

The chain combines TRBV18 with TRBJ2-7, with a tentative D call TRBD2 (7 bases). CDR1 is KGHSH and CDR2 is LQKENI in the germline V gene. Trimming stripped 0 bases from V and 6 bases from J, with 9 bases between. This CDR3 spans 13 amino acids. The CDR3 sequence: CASSPPGGPEQYF. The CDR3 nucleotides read TGTGCCAGCTCACCACCGGGGGGGCCCGAGCAGTACTTC.

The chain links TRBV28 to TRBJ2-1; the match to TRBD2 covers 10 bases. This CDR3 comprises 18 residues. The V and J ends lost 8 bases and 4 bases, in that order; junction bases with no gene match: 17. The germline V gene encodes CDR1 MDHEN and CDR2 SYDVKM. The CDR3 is CASSPRSGRAYMYNEQFF. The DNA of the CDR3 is TGTGCCAGCTCCCCCCGGAGCGGGAGGGCCTATATGTACAATGAGCAGTTCTTC.

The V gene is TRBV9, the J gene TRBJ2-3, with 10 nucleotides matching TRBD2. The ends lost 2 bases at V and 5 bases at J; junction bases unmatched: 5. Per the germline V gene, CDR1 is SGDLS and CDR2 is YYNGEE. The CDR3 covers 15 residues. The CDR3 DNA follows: TGTGCCAGCAGCGTGGGCCTAGCGGGAGTAGATACGCAGTATTTT. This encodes CASSVGLAGVDTQYF.

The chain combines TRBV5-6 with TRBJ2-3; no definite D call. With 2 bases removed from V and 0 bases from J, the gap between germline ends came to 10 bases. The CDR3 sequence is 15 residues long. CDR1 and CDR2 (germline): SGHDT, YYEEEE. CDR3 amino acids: CASSFLGRSTDTQYF. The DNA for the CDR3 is TGTGCCAGCAGCTTTTTGGGCAGGAGCACAGATACGCAGTATTTT.

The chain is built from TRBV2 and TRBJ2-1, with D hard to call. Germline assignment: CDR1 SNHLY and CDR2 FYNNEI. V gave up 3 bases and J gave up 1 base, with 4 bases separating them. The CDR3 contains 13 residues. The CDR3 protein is CASSDQSYNEQFF. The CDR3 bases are TGTGCCAGCAGTGATCAATCCTACAATGAGCAGTTCTTC. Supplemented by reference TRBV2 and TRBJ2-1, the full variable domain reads EPEVTQTPSHQVTQMGQEVILRCVPISNHLYFYWYRQILGQKVEFLVSFYNNEISEKSEIFDDQFSVERPDGSNFTLKIRSTKLEDSAMYFCASSDQSYNEQFFGPGTRLTVL.